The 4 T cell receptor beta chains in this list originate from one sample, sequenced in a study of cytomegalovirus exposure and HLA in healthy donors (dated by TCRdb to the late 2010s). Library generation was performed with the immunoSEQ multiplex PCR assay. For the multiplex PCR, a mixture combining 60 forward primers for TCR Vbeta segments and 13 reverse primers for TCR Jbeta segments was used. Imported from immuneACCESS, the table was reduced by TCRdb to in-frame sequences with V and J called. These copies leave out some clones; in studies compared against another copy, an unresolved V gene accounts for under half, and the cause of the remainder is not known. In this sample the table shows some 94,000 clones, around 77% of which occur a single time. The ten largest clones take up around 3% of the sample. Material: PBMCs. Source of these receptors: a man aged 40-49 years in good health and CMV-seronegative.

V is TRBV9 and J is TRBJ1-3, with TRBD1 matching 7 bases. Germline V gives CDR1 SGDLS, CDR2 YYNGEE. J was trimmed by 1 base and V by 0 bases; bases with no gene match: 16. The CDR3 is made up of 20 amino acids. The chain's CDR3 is CASSVAAGVGTDVSGNTIYF. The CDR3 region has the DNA TGTGCCAGCAGCGTAGCTGCAGGGGTTGGGACAGATGTATCTGGAAACACCATATATTTT.

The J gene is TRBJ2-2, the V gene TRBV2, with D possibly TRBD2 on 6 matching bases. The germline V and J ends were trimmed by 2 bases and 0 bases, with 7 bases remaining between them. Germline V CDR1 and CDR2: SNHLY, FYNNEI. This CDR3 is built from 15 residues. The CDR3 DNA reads TGTGCCAGCAGTGAATCTAGCGCGAACACCGGGGAGCTGTTTTTT. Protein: CASSESSANTGELFF.

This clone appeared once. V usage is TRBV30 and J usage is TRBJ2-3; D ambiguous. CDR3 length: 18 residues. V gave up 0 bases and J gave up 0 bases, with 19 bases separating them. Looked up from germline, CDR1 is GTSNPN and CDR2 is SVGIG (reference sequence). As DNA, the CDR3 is TGTGCCTGGAGTGTACTCCGAAAGACATCCCCTAGCACAGATACGCAGTATTTT. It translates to CAWSVLRKTSPSTDTQYF.

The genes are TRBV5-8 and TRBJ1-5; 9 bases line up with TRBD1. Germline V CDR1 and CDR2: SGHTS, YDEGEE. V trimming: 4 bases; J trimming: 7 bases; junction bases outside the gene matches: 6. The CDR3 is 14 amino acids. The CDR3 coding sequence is TGTGCCAGCAGCCAGGGACAGGGTAAACAGCCCCAGCATTTT. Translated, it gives CASSQGQGKQPQHF.